This T cell receptor (beta chain) was recovered during a study of T-cell reconstitution after alpha-beta-depleted transplantation in children. Using unique molecular identifiers, the investigators prepared the TCRbeta library. Each CDR3 protein gets one entry after TCRdb re-called the PCR reads with MiXCR. This sample yields approximately 520,000 distinct CDR3 sequences, of which roughly 33% are seen a single time; 2% to 2.5% belongs to the top ten. The trim removed 1 base at V and 6 bases at J, leaving 3 bases unmatched. The CDR3 has 14 amino acids. Germline lookup yields CDR1 SGHRS and CDR2 YFSETQ.

The chain carries TRBV5-1 and TRBJ1-1; 10 bases agree with TRBD1. Sequences were derived from PBMCs from the stem cell graft donor, sampled from the stem cell graft. This TCR derives from a human donor who donated a stem cell graft to a child with aplastic anemia. This CDR3 reads CASSLRQGAAEAFF. CDR3 in DNA: TGCGCCAGCAGCTTGAGACAGGGGGCGGCTGAAGCTTTCTTT. The complete variable domain, with remaining parts taken from reference TRBV5-1 and TRBJ1-1, reads KAGVTQTPRYLIKTRGQQVTLSCSPISGHRSVSWYQQTPGQGLQFLFEYFSETQRNKGNFPGRFSGRQFSNSRSEMNVSTLELGDSALYLCASSLRQGAAEAFFGQGTRLTVV.